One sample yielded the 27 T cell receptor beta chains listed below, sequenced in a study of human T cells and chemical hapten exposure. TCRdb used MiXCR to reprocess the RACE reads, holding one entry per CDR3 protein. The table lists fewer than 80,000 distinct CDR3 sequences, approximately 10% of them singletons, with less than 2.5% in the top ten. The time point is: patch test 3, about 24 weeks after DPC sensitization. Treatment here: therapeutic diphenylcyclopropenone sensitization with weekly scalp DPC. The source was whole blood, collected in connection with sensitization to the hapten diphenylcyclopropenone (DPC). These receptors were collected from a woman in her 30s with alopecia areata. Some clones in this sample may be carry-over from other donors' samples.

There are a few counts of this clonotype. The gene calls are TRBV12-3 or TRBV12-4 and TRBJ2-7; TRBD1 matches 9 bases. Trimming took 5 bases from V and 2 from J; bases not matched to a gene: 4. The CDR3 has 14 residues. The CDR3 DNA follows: TGTGCCAGCAGTCGGGGACAGGGACCCTACGAGCAGTACTTC. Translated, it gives CASSRGQGPYEQYF.

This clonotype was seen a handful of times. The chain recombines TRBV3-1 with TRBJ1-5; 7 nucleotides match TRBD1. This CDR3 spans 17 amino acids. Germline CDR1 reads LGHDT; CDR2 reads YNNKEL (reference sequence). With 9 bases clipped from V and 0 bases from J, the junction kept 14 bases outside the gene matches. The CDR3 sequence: CARTGTARPYSNQPQHF. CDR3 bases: TGTGCCAGAACAGGGACAGCAAGGCCATATAGCAATCAGCCCCAGCATTTT.

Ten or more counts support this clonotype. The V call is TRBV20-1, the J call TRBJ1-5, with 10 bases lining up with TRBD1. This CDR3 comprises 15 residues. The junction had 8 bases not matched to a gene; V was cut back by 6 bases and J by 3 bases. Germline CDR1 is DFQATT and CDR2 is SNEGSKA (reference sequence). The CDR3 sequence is CSAPRDRGYNQPQHF. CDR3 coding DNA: TGCAGTGCCCCCCGGGACAGGGGCTACAATCAGCCCCAGCATTTT.

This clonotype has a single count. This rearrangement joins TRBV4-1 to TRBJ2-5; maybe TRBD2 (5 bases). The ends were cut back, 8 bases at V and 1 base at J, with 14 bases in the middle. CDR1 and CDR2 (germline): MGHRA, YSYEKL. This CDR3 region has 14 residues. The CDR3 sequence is CASGKGASQETQYF. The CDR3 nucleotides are TGCGCCAGCGGAAAGGGAGCCTCCCAAGAGACCCAGTACTTC.

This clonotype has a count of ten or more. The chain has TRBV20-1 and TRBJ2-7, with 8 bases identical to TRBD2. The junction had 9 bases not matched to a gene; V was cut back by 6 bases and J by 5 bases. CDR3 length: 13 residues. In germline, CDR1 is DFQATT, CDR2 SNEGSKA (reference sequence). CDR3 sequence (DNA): TGCAGTGCACCGATAGCGGGATTCGACGAGCAGTACTTC. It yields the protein CSAPIAGFDEQYF.

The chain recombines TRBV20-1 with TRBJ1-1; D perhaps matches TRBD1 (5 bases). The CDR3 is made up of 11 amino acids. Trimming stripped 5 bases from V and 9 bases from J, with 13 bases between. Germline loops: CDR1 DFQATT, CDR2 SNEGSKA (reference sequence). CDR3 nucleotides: TGCAGTGCTTTCCGGGACCCGAAAGCTTTCTTT. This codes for CSAFRDPKAFF.

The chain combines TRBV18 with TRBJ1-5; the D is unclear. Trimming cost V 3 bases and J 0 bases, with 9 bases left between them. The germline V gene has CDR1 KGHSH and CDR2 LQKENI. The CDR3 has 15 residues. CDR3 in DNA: TGTGCCAGCTCACCGTTCCCAGGTAGCAATCAGCCCCAGCATTTT. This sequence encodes CASSPFPGSNQPQHF. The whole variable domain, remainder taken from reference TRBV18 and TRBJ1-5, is NAGVMQNPRHLVRRRGQEARLRCSPMKGHSHVYWYRQLPEEGLKFMVYLQKENIIDESGMPKERFSAEFPKEGPSILRIQQVVRGDSAAYFCASSPFPGSNQPQHFGDGTRLSIL.

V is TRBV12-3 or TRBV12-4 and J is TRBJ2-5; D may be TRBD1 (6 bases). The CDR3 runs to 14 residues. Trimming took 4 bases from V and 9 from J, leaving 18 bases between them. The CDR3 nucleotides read TGTGCCAGCAGTTCTGGACAGTCCACAGTCGCCCAGTACTTC. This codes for CASSSGQSTVAQYF.

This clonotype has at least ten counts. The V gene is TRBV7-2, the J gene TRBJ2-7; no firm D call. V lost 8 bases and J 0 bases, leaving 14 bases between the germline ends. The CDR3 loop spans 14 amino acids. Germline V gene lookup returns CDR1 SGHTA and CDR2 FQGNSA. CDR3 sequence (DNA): TGTGCCAGCCGCGTGAATGGGGACTCCTACGAGCAGTACTTC. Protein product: CASRVNGDSYEQYF.

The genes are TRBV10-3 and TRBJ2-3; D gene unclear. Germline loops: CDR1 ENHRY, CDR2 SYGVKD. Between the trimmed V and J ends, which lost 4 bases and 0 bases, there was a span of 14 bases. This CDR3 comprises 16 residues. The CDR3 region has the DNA TGTGCCATCAGTGGCCTTGGGCAGGCTAGCACAGATACGCAGTATTTT. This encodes CAISGLGQASTDTQYF.

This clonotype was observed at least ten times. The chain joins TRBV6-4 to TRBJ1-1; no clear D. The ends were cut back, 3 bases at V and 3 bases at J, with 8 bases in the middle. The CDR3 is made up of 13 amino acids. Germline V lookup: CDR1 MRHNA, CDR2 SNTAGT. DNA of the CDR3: TGTGCCAGCAGTGAGAAGGAGGACACTGAAGCTTTCTTT. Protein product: CASSEKEDTEAFF.

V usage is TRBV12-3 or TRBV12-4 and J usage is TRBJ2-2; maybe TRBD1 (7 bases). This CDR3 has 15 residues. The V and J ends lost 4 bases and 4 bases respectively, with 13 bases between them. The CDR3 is CASSSQGGLTGELFF. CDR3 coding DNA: TGTGCCAGCAGTTCCCAGGGGGGCCTCACCGGGGAGCTGTTTTTT.

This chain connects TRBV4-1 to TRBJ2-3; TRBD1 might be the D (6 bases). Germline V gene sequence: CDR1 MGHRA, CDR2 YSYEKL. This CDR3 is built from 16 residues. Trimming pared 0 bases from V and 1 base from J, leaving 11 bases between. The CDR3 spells CASSQDGGAGTDTQYF. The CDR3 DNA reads TGCGCCAGCAGCCAAGATGGGGGCGCCGGCACAGATACGCAGTATTTT.

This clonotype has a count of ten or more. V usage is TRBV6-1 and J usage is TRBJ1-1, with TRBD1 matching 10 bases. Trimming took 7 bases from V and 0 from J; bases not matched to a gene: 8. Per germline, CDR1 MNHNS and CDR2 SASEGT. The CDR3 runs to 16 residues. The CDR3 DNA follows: TGTGCCAGCACCCTAGGGGACAGGGGATTGAACACTGAAGCTTTCTTT. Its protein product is CASTLGDRGLNTEAFF.

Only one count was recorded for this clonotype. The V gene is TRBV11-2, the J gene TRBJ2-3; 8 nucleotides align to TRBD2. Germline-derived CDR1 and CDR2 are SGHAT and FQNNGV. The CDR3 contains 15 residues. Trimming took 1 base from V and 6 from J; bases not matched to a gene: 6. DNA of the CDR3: TGTGCCAGCAGCTTAGGAAGCGGGGGATTCGATACGCAGTATTTT. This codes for CASSLGSGGFDTQYF.

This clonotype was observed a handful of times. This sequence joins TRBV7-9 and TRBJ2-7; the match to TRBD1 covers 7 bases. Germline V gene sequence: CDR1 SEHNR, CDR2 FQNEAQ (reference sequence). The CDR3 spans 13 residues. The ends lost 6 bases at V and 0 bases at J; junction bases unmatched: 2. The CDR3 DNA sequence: TGTGCCAGCAGGGGGACAGACTCCTACGAGCAGTACTTC. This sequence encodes CASRGTDSYEQYF.

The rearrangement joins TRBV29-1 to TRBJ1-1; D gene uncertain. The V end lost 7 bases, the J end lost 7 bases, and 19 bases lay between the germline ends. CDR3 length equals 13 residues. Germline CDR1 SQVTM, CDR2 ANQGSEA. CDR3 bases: TGCAGCGCCCTGATCGGAGGTCCCGTTGAAGCTTTCTTT. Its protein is CSALIGGPVEAFF.

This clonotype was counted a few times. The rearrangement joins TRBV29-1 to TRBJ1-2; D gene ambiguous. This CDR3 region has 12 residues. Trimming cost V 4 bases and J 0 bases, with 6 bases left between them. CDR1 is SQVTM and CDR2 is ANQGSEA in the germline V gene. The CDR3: CSVARANYGYTF. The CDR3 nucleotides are TGCAGCGTTGCCAGAGCTAACTATGGCTACACCTTC.

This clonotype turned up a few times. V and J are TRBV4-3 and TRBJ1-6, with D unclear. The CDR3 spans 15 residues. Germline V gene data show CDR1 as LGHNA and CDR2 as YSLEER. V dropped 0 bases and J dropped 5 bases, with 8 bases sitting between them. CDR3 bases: TGCGCCAGCAGCCAAGAGGAGAGGAATAATTCACCCCTCCACTTT. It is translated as CASSQEERNNSPLHF.

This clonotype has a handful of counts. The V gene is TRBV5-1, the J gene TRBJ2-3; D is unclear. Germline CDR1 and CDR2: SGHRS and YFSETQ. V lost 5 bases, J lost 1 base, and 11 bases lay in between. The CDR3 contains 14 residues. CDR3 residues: CASSVAKGTDTQYF. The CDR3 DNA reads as TGCGCCAGCAGTGTGGCCAAGGGCACAGATACGCAGTATTTT.

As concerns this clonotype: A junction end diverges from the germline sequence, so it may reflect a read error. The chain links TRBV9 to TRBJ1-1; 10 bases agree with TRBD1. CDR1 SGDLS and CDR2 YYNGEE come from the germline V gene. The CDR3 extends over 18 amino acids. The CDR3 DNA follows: TGTGCCAGCAGCGTAGCCGTGACAGGGGGCAGGGGTGTGACTGAAGCCTTCTTT. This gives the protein CASSVAVTGGRGVTEAFF. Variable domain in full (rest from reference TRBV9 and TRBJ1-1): DSGVTQTPKHLITATGQRVTLRCSPRSGDLSVYWYQQSLDQGLQFLIQYYNGEERAKGNILERFSAQQFPDLHSELNLSSLELGDSALYFCASSVAVTGGRGVTEAFFGQGTRLTVV.

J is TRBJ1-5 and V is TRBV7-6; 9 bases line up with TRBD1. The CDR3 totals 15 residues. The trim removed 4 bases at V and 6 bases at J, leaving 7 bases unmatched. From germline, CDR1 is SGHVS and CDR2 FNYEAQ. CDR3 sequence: CASSSGTGRGQPQHF. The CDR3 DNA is TGTGCCAGCAGCTCAGGGACAGGGCGGGGTCAGCCCCAGCATTTT.

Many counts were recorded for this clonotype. This CDR3 is CASRMDRASLQHF. The CDR3 bases are TGTGCCAGCAGGATGGACAGGGCGAGTCTCCAGCATTTT. The J gene is TRBJ1-5, the V gene TRBV28; 8 positions agree with TRBD1. The CDR3 spans 13 residues. The ends lost 6 bases at V and 12 bases at J; junction bases unmatched: 10. Germline assignment: CDR1 MDHEN and CDR2 SYDVKM.

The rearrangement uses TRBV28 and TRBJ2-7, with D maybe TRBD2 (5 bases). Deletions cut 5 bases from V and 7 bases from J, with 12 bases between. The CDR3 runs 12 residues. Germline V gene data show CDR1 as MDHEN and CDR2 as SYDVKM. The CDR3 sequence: CASSPTTTEQYF. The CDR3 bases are TGTGCCAGCAGTCCGACTACTACGGAGCAGTACTTC.

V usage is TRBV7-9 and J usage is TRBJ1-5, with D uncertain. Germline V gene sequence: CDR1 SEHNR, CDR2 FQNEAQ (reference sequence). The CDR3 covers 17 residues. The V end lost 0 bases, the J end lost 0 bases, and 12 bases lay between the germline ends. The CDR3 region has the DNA TGTGCCAGCAGCTTAGCTGGAGGAAAGGGTAGCAATCAGCCCCAGCATTTT. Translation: CASSLAGGKGSNQPQHF. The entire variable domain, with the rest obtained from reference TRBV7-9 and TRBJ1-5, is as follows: DTGVSQNPRHKITKRGQNVTFRCDPISEHNRLYWYRQTLGQGPEFLTYFQNEAQLEKSRLLSDRFSAERPKGSFSTLEIQRTEQGDSAMYLCASSLAGGKGSNQPQHFGDGTRLSIL.

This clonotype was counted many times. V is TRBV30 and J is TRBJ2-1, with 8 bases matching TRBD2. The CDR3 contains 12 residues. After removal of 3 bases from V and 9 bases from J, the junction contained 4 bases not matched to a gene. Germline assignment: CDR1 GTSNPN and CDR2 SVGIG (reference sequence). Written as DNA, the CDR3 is TGTGCCTGGAGGGAACTAGCGGTTGAGCAGTTCTTC. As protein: CAWRELAVEQFF.

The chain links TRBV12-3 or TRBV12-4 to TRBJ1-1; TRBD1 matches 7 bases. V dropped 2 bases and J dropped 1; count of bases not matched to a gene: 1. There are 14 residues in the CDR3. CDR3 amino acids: CASSLRGPNTEAFF. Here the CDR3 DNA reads TGTGCCAGCAGTTTAAGGGGGCCGAACACTGAAGCTTTCTTT.